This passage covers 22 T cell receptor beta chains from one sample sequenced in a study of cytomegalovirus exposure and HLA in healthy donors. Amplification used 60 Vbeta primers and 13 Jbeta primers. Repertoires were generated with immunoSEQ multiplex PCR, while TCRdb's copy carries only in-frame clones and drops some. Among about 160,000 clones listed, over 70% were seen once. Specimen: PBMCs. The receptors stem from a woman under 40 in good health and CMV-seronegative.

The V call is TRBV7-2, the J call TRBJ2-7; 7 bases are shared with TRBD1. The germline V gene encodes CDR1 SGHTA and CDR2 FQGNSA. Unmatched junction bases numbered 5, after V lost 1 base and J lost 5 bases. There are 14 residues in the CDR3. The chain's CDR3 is CASSLEDRGHEQYF. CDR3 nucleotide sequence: TGTGCCAGCAGCTTAGAAGATAGGGGGCACGAGCAGTACTTC.

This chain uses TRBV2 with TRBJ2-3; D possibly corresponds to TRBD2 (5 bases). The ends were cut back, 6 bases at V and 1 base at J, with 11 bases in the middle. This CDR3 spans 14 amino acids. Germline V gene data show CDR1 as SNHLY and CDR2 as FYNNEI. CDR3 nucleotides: TGTGCCAGCAGACGGGGAATACGCACAGATACGCAGTATTTT. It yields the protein CASRRGIRTDTQYF. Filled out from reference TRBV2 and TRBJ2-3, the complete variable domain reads EPEVTQTPSHQVTQMGQEVILRCVPISNHLYFYWYRQILGQKVEFLVSFYNNEISEKSEIFDDQFSVERPDGSNFTLKIRSTKLEDSAMYFCASRRGIRTDTQYFGPGTRLTVL.

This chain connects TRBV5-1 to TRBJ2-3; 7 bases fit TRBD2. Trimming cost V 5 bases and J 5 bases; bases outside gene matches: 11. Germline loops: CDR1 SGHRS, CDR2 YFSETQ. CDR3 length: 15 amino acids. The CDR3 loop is CASSSLGGSIDTQYF. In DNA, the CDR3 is TGCGCCAGCAGTAGCCTCGGGGGGTCCATAGATACGCAGTATTTT.

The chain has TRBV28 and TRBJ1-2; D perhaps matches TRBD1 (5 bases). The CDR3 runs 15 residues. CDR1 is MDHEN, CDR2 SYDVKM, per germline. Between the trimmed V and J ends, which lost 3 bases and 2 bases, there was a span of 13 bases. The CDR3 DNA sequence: TGTGCCAGCAGTTTTGGGACTCTCAAAAACTATGGCTACACCTTC. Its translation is CASSFGTLKNYGYTF.

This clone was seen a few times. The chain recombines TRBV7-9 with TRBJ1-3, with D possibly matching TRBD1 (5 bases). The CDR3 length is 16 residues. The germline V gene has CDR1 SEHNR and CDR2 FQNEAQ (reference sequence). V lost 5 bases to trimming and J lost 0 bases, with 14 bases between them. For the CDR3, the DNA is TGTGCCAGCAGCCCACCGGACATCTACTCTGGAAACACCATATATTTT. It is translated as CASSPPDIYSGNTIYF.

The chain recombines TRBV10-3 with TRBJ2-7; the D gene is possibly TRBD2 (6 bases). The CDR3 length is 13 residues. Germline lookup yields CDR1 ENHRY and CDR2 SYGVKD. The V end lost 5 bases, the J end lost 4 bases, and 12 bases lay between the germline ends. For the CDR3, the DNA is TGTGCCATCAGTCGGGGGAGAGAGTACGAGCAGTACTTC. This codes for CAISRGREYEQYF.

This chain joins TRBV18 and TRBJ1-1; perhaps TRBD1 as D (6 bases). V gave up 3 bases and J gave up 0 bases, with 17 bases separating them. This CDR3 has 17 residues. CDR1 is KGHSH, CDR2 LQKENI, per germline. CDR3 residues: CASSPWGQGNMNTEAFF. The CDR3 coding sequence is TGTGCCAGCTCACCTTGGGGGCAGGGAAACATGAACACTGAAGCTTTCTTT.

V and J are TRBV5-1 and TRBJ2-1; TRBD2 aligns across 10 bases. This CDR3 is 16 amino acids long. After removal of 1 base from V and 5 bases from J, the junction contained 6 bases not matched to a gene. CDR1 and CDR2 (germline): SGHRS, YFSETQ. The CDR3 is CASSLPLAGVNNEQFF. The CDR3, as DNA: TGCGCCAGCAGCTTGCCGCTAGCGGGGGTGAACAATGAGCAGTTCTTC.

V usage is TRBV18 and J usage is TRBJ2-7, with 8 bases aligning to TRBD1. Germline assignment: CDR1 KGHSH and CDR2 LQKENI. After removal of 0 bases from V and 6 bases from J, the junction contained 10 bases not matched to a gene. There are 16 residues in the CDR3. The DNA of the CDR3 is TGTGCCAGCTCACCACCGGGACAGGTCCCCTTGGGCGAGCAGTACTTC. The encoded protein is CASSPPGQVPLGEQYF.

CDR3 in amino acids: CASSLIGVRISGNTIYF. CDR3 DNA sequence: TGTGCCAGCAGCTTAATAGGAGTGCGAATCTCTGGAAACACCATATATTTT. This sequence joins TRBV7-9 and TRBJ1-3; the D is unclear. This CDR3 region has 17 residues. V was shortened by 2 bases and J by 0 bases, with 14 bases between the two germline ends. Germline V lookup: CDR1 SEHNR, CDR2 FQNEAQ (reference sequence).

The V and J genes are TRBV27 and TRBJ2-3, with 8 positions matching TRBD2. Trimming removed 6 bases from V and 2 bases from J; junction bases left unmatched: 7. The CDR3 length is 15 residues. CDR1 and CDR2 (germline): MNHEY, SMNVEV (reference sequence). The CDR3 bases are TGTGCCAGCAGAGTGGTAGCGGGGATCACAGATACGCAGTATTTT. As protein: CASRVVAGITDTQYF.

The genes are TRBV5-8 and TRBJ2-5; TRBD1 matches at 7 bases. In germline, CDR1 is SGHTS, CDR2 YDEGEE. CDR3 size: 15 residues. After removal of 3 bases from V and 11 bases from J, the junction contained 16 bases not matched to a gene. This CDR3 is CASSSQDRAQKVQYF. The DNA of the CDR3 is TGTGCCAGCAGCTCCCAAGACAGGGCCCAGAAGGTGCAGTACTTC.

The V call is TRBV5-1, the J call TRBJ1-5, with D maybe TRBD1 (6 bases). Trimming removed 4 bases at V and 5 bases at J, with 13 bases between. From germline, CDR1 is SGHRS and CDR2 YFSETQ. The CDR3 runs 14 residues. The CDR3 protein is CASSRGGRDQPQHF. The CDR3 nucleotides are TGCGCCAGCAGCCGAGGGGGTAGGGATCAGCCCCAGCATTTT.

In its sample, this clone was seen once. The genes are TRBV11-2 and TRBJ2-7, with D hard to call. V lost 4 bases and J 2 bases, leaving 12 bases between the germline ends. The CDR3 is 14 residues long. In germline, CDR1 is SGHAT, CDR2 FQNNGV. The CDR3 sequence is CASSSLLDTYEQYF. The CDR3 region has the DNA TGTGCCAGCAGCTCACTCCTTGACACCTACGAGCAGTACTTC.

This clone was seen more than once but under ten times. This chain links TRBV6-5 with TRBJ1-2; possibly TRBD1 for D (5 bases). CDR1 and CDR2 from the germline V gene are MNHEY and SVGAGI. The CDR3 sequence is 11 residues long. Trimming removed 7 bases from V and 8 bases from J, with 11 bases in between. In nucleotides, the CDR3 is TGTGCCAGCACTCCGGGGGGGGGCTACACCTTC. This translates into CASTPGGGYTF.

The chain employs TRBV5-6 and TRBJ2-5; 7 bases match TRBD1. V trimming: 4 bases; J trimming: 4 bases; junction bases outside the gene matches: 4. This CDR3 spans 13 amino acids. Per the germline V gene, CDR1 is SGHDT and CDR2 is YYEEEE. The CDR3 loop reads CASSRRGIETQYF. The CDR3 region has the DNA TGTGCCAGCAGCCGCAGGGGGATAGAGACCCAGTACTTC.

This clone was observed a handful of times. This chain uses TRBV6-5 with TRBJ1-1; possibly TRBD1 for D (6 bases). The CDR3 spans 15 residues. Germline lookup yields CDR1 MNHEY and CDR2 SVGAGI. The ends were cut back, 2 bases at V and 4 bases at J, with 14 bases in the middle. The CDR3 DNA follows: TGTGCCAGCAGTTACGGGACACCCTCTGGCACTGAAGCTTTCTTT. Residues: CASSYGTPSGTEAFF.

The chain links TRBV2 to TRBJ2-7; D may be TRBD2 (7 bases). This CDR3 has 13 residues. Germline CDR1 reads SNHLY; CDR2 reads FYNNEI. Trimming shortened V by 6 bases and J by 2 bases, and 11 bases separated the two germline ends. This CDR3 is CASRRGGPYEQYF. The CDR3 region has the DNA TGTGCCAGCAGGAGGGGGGGCCCCTACGAGCAGTACTTC.

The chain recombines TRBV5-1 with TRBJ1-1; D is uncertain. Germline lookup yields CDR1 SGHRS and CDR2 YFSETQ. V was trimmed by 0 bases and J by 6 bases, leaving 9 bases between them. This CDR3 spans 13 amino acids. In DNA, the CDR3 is TGCGCCAGCAGCTTGGCCATCGGGTCTGAAGCTTTCTTT. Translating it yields CASSLAIGSEAFF.

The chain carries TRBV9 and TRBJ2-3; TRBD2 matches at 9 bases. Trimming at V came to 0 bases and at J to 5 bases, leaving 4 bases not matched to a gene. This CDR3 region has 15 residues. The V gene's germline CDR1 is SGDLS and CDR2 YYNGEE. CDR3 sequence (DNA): TGTGCCAGCAGCGTAGCTAGCGGGGTGGGAGATACGCAGTATTTT. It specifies CASSVASGVGDTQYF.

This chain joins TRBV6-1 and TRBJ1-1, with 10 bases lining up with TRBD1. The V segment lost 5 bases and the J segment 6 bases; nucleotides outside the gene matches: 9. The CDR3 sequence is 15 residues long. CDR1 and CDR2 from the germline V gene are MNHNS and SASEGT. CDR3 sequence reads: CASSPGQGEYSEAFF. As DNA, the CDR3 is TGTGCCAGCAGTCCCGGACAGGGGGAGTACTCTGAAGCTTTCTTT.

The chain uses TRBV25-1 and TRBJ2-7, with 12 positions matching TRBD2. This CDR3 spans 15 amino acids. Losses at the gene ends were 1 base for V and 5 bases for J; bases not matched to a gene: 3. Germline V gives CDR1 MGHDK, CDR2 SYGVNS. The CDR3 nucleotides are TGTGCCAGCAGTGAATGGACTAGCGGGGTCGACGAGCAGTACTTC. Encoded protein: CASSEWTSGVDEQYF.